This paragraph reports one T cell receptor beta chain. Its antigen is not identified. Trimming left V 7 bases short and J 8 bases short, with 17 bases between. Germline V gene data show CDR1 as SQVTM and CDR2 as ANQGSEA. The CDR3 has 13 amino acids. As the method for making TCR beta libraries, quantitative 5'-RACE with molecular barcodes was used. MiXCR was run by TCRdb on the 5' RACE reads, yielding one entry per CDR3 protein. The profile shows 380,000 or so distinct CDR3 sequences, more than 20% of them singletons. The record originates from a study of CD8 T cells in ankylosing spondylitis. Study results and caveats: One TCR beta motif, made up of about 8 highly homologous variants, appeared characteristic of ankylosing spondylitis blood. It was reported that disease-linked clones were significantly enriched in matched ankylosing spondylitis synovial fluid. Clones linked to disease, bearing a CD8+ phenotype, were relatively rare in peripheral blood.

What was sequenced was blood, either unsorted or a sorted T cell fraction (not recorded which). The TCR sequence derives from a male donor with ankylosing spondylitis or in good health (not recorded which). The chain employs TRBV29-1 and TRBJ2-2; a possible D gene is TRBD2 (6 bases). The CDR3 spells CSGDGGGMGELFF. The CDR3 bases are TGCAGCGGTGACGGGGGTGGTATGGGGGAGCTGTTTTTT.